The 8 T cell receptor beta chains given below trace back to one sample, sequenced in a study of blood T cells in healthy people across ages. A second PCR of about 7 to 11 cycles used a sample-barcoded 5' primer and a J-beta primer mix. TCRdb processed the 5' RACE reads anew with MiXCR; each CDR3 protein has one entry. The sample carries some 1.1 million distinct CDR3 sequences, around two fifths recorded once. Sequences were obtained from blood. Receptors were obtained from a man between 18 and 29 years old in good health.

This clonotype turned up a few times. The rearrangement links TRBV25-1 to TRBJ1-4; no definite D call. V was pared by 3 bases and J by 0 bases, with 11 bases between. The CDR3 totals 16 residues. Per germline, CDR1 MGHDK and CDR2 SYGVNS. The CDR3: CASSDRADATNEKLFF. The CDR3 DNA reads TGTGCCAGCAGTGATCGGGCAGATGCAACTAATGAAAAACTGTTTTTT.

This clonotype came up a few times. This chain connects TRBV5-6 to TRBJ2-3; D remains ambiguous. The length of the CDR3 is 15 residues. V was trimmed by 4 bases and J by 2 bases, leaving 14 bases between them. The germline V gene encodes CDR1 SGHDT and CDR2 YYEEEE. The CDR3 here is CASSNSYGPTDTQYF. CDR3 sequence (DNA): TGTGCCAGCAGCAATAGCTACGGGCCCACAGATACGCAGTATTTT.

This clonotype was picked up one time. The rearrangement joins TRBV20-1 to TRBJ1-1; no firm D call. The V end lost 2 bases, the J end lost 1 base, and 17 bases lay between the germline ends. Germline CDR1 DFQATT, CDR2 SNEGSKA (reference sequence). This CDR3 comprises 16 residues. CDR3 amino acids: CSARRLRERKNTEAFF. CDR3 sequence (DNA): TGCAGTGCTAGACGATTACGGGAGCGCAAGAACACTGAAGCTTTCTTT.

CDR3 nucleotides: TGTGCCAGCAGCAAACGATTGGACACCTACGTTTCTAACACTGAAGCTTTCTTT. This encodes CASSKRLDTYVSNTEAFF. V usage is TRBV6-2 or TRBV6-3 and J usage is TRBJ1-1, with a possible D match to TRBD1 (5 bases). The germline CDR1 and CDR2 sequences are MNHEY and SVGEGT. The CDR3 has 18 residues. V was cut by 6 bases and J by 2 bases, with 25 bases left in between.

The chain links TRBV4-3 to TRBJ1-2; 11 bases are a match to TRBD1. Germline CDR1 reads LGHNA; CDR2 reads YSLEER. The trim removed 1 base at V and 6 bases at J, leaving 4 bases unmatched. CDR3 length: 15 amino acids. In nucleotides, the CDR3 is TGCGCCAGCAGCCAAGGGACAGGGGGCTTAGATGGCTACACCTTC. This translates into CASSQGTGGLDGYTF.

This chain joins TRBV6-6 and TRBJ1-2; D might be TRBD1 (6 bases). This CDR3 has 13 residues. V was clipped by 7 bases and J by 5 bases, with 14 bases between them. The germline gives CDR1 MNHNY, CDR2 SVGAGI (reference sequence). Written as DNA, the CDR3 is TGTGCCAGCACCGGGGACACTCAATATGGCTACACCTTC. Translation gives CASTGDTQYGYTF.

The CDR3 reads CASSVGGMNYGYTF. The CDR3 nucleotides read TGTGCCAGCAGTGTAGGGGGGATGAACTATGGCTACACCTTC. The chain couples TRBV25-1 to TRBJ1-2, with a weak D call TRBD1 (6 bases). Looked up from germline, CDR1 is MGHDK and CDR2 is SYGVNS. CDR3 length equals 14 residues. Between the trimmed V and J ends, which lost 4 bases and 2 bases, there was a span of 11 bases.

This chain joins TRBV20-1 and TRBJ2-2; the match to TRBD2 covers 10 bases. In germline, CDR1 is DFQATT, CDR2 SNEGSKA (reference sequence). J lost 7 bases, V lost 7 bases, and 12 bases had no gene match. CDR3 length equals 15 residues. The CDR3 is CSVTNQRGGVGELFF. In DNA, the CDR3 is TGCAGTGTTACAAACCAGCGGGGGGGCGTCGGGGAGCTGTTTTTT.